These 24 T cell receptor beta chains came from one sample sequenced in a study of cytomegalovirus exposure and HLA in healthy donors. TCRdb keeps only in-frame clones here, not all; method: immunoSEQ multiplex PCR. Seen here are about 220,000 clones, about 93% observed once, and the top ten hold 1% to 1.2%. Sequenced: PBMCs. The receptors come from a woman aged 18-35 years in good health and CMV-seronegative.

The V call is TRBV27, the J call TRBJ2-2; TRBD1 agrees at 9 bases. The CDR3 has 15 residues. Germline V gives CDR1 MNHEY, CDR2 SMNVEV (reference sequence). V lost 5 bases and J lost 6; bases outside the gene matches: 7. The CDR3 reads CASSPTWDRAGELFF. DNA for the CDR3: TGTGCCAGCAGTCCGACTTGGGACAGGGCCGGGGAGCTGTTTTTT.

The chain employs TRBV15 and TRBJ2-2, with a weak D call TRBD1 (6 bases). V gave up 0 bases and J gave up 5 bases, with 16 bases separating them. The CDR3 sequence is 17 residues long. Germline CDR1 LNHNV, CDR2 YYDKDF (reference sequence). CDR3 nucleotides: TGTGCCACCAGCAGAGATCGGAACAGGGTTGCGACCGGGGAGCTGTTTTTT. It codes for CATSRDRNRVATGELFF. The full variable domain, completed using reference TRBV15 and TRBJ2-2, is DAMVIQNPRYQVTQFGKPVTLSCSQTLNHNVMYWYQQKSSQAPKLLFHYYDKDFNNEADTPDNFQSRRPNTSFCFLDIRSPGLGDTAMYLCATSRDRNRVATGELFFGEGSRLTVL.

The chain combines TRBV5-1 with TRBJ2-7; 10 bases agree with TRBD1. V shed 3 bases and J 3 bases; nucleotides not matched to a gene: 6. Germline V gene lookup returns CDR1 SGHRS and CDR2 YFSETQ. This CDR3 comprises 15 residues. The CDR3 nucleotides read TGCGCCAGCAGCTACCCGGGACAGGGGTACTACGAGCAGTACTTC. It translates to CASSYPGQGYYEQYF.

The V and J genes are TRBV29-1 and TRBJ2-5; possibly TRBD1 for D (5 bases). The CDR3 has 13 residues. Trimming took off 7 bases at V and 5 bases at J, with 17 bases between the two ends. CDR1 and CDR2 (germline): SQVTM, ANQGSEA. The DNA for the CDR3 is TGCAGCGCAGTGCGCCCAGGGCGGGAGACCCAGTACTTC. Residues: CSAVRPGRETQYF.

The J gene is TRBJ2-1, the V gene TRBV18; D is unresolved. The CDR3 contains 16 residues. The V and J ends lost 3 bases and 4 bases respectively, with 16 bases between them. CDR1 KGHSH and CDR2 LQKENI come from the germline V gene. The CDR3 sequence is CASSPKTRVAYNEQFF. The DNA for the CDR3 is TGTGCCAGCTCACCCAAGACTCGAGTGGCGTACAATGAGCAGTTCTTC.

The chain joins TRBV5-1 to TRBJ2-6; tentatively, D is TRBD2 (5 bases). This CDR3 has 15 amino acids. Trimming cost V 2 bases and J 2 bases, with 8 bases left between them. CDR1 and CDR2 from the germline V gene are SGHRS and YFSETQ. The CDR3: CASSLQLAGANVLTF. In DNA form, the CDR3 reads TGCGCCAGCAGCTTACAACTAGCTGGGGCCAACGTCCTGACTTTC. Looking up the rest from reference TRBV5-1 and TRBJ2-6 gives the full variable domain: KAGVTQTPRYLIKTRGQQVTLSCSPISGHRSVSWYQQTPGQGLQFLFEYFSETQRNKGNFPGRFSGRQFSNSRSEMNVSTLELGDSALYLCASSLQLAGANVLTFGAGSRLTVL.

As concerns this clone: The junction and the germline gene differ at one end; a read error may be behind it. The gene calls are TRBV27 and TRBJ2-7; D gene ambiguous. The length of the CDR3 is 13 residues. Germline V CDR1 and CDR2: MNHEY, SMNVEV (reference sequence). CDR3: CASSEYSLVSRHF. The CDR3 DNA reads TGTGCCAGCAGTGAATACTCGTTGGTCTCCAGGCACTTC.

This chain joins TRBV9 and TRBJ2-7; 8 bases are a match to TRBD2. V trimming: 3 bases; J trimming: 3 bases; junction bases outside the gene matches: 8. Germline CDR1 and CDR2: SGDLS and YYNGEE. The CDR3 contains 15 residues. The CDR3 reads CASSAEGSGNYEQYF. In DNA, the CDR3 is TGTGCCAGCAGCGCTGAGGGTAGCGGGAACTACGAGCAGTACTTC.

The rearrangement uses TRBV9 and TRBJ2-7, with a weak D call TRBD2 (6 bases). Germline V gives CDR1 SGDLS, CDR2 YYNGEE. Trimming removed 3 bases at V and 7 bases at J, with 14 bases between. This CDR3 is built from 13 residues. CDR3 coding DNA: TGTGCCAGCAGCGGTCGACTAGGCGGGGAGCAGTACTTC. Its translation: CASSGRLGGEQYF.

The CDR3 coding sequence is TGTGCCAGCAGCCTAGTATTGAGGGAGTGGCTAGACAATGAGCAGTTCTTC. Its translation: CASSLVLREWLDNEQFF. The chain is built from TRBV7-2 and TRBJ2-1, with D perhaps TRBD2 (5 bases). Germline CDR1 SGHTA, CDR2 FQGNSA. Trimming removed 5 bases from V and 5 bases from J, with 22 bases in between. This CDR3 region has 17 residues. Complete variable domain (other parts from reference TRBV7-2 and TRBJ2-1): GAGVSQSPSNKVTEKGKDVELRCDPISGHTALYWYRQSLGQGLEFLIYFQGNSAPDKSGLPSDRFSAERTGGSVSTLTIQRTQQEDSAVYLCASSLVLREWLDNEQFFGPGTRLTVL.

CDR3 nucleotides: TGTGCCAGCAGCCTCTTGAGGACTAGCGGGACCGGGGAGCTGTTTTTT. Encoded protein: CASSLLRTSGTGELFF. This rearrangement joins TRBV7-6 to TRBJ2-2, with 11 bases lining up with TRBD2. The CDR3 runs to 16 residues. The germline gives CDR1 SGHVS, CDR2 FNYEAQ. J was trimmed by 5 bases and V by 5 bases; bases with no gene match: 7. Full variable domain (rest looked up from reference TRBV7-6 and TRBJ2-2): GAGVSQSPRYKVTKRGQDVALRCDPISGHVSLYWYRQALGQGPEFLTYFNYEAQQDKSGLPNDRFSAERPEGSISTLTIQRTEQRDSAMYRCASSLLRTSGTGELFFGEGSRLTVL.

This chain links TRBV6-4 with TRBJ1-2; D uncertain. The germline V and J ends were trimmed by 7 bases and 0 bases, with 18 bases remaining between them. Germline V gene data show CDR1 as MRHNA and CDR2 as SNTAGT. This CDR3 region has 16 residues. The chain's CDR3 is CASTPREAPANYGYTF. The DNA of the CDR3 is TGTGCCAGCACCCCCCGCGAGGCACCCGCTAACTATGGCTACACCTTC.

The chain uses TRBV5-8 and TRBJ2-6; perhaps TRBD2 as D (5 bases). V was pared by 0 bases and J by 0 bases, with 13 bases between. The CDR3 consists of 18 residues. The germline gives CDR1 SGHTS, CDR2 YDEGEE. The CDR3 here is CASSLDASRCSGANVLTF. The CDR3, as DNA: TGTGCCAGCAGCTTGGACGCTAGCCGCTGCTCTGGGGCCAACGTCCTGACTTTC.

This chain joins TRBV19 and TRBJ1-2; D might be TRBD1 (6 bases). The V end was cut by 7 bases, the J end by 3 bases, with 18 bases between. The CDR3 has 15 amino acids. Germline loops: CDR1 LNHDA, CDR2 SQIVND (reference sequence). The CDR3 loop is CASNRPGVQYYGYTF. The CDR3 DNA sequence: TGTGCCAGTAATCGCCCAGGGGTACAGTACTATGGCTACACCTTC. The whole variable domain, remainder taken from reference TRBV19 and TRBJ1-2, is DGGITQSPKYLFRKEGQNVTLSCEQNLNHDAMYWYRQDPGQGLRLIYYSQIVNDFQKGDIAEGYSVSREKKESFPLTVTSAQKNPTAFYLCASNRPGVQYYGYTFGSGTRLTVV.

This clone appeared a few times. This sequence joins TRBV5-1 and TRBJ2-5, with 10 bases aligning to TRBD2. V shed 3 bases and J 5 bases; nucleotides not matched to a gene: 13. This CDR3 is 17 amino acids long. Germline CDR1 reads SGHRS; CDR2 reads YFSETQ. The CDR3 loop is CASSSEAASGRGETQYF. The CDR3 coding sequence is TGCGCCAGCAGCTCCGAAGCGGCTAGCGGGAGAGGGGAGACCCAGTACTTC. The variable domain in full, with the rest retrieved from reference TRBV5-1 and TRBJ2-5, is KAGVTQTPRYLIKTRGQQVTLSCSPISGHRSVSWYQQTPGQGLQFLFEYFSETQRNKGNFPGRFSGRQFSNSRSEMNVSTLELGDSALYLCASSSEAASGRGETQYFGPGTRLLVL.

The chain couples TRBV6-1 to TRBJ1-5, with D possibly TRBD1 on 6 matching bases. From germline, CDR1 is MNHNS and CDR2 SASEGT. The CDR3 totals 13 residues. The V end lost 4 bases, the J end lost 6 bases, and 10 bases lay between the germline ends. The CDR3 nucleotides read TGTGCCAGCAGTGGGACAGTCGGTCAGCCCCAGCATTTT. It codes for CASSGTVGQPQHF.

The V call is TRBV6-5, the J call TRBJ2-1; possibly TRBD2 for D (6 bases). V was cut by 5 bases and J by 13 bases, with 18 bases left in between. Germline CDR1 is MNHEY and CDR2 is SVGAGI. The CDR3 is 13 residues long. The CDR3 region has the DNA TGTGCCAGCAGTGGGCTAGGCGGGACCAAACAGTTCTTC. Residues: CASSGLGGTKQFF.

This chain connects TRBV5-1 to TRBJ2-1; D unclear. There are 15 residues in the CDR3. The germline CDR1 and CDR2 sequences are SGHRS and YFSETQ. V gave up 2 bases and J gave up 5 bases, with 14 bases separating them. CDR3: CASSFLRVTDNEQFF. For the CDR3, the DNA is TGCGCCAGCAGCTTCCTCCGGGTGACTGACAATGAGCAGTTCTTC.

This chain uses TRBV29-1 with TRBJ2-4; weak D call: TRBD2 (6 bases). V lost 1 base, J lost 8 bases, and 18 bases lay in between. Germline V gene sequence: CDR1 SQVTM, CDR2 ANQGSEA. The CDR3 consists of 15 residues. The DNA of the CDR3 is TGCAGCGTTGAAGGGGCGACTACCGGGAGAGACATTCAGTACTTC. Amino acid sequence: CSVEGATTGRDIQYF.

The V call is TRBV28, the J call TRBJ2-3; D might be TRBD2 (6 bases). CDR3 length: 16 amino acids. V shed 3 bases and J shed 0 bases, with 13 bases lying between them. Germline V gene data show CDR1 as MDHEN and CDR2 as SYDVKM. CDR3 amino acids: CASSLLYGGSTDTQYF. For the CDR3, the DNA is TGTGCCAGCAGTTTGTTATACGGGGGTAGCACAGATACGCAGTATTTT.

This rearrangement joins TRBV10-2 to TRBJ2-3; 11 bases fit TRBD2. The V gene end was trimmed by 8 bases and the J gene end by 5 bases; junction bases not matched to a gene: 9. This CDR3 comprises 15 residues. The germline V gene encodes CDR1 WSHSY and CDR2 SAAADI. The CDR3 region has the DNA TGCGCCAGCGCGACTAGCGGGATATCCCGAGATACGCAGTATTTT. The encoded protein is CASATSGISRDTQYF.

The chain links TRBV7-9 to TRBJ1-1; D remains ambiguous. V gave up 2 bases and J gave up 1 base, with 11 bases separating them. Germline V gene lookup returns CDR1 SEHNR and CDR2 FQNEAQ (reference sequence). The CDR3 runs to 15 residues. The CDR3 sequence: CASSLRTGGNTEAFF. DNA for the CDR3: TGTGCCAGCAGCTTACGGACGGGAGGGAACACTGAAGCTTTCTTT.

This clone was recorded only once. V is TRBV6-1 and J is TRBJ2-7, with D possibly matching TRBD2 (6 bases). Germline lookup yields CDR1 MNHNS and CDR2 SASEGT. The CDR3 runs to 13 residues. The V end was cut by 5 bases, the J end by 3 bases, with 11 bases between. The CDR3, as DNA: TGTGCCAGCAGTTCAGCGGGCTTCTACGAGCAGTACTTC. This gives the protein CASSSAGFYEQYF.

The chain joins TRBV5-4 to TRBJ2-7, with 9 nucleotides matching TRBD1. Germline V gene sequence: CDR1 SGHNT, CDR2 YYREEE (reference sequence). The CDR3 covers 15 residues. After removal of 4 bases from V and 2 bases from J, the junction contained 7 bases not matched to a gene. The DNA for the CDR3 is TGTGCCAGCAGCCCCGGGACAGGGAGCGCCTACGAGCAGTACTTC. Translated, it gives CASSPGTGSAYEQYF.